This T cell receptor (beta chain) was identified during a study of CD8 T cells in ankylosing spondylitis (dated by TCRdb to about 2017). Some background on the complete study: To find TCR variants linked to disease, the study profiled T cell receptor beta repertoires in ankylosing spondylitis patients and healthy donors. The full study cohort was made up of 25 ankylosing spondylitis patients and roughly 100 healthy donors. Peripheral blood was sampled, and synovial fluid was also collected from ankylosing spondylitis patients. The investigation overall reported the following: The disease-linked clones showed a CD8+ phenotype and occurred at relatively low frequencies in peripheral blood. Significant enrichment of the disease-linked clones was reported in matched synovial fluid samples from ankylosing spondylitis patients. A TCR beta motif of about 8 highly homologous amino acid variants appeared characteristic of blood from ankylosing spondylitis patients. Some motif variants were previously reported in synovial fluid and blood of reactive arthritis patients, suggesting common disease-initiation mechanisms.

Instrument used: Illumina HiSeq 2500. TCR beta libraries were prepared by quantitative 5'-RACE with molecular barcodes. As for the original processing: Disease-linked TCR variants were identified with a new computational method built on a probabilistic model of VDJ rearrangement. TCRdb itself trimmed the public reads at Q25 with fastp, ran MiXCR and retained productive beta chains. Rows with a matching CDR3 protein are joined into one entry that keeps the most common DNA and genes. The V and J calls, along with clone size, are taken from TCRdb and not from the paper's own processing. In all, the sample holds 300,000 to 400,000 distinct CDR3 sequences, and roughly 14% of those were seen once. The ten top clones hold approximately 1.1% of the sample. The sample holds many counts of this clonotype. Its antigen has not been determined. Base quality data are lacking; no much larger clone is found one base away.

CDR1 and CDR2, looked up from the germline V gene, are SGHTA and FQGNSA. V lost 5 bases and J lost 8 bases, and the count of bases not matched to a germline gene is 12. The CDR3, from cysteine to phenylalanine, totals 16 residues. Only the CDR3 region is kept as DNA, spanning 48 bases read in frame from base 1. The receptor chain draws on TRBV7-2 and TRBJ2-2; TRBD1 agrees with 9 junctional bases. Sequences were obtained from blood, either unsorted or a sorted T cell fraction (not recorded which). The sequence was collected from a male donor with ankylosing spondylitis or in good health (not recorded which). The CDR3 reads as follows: CASSKDRGGRGGELFF. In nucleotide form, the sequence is TGTGCCAGCAGCAAGGACAGGGGAGGACGAGGGGGGGAGCTGTTTTTT. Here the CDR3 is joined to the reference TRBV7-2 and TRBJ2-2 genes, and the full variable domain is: GAGVSQSPSNKVTEKGKDVELRCDPISGHTALYWYRQSLGQGLEFLIYFQGNSAPDKSGLPSDRFSAERTGGSVSTLTIQRTQQEDSAVYLCASSKDRGGRGGELFFGEGSRLTVL.